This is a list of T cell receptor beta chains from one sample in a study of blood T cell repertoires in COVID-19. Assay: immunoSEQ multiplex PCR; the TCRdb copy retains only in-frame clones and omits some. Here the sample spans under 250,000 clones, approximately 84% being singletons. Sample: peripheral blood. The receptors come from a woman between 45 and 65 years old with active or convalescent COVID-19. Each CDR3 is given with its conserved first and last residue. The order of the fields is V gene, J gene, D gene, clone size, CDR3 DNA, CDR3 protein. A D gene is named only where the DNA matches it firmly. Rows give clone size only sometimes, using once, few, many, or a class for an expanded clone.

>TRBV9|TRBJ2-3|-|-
TGTGCCAGCAGCGTAGGACACACCTCTAGCACAGATACGCAGTATTTT
CASSVGHTSSTDTQYF
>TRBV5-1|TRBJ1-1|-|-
TGCGCCAGCGGAACCGGAACAGGCCTGAACACTGAAGCTTTCTTT
CASGTGTGLNTEAFF
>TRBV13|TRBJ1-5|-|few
TGTGCCAGCAGCTACGGTCTCGAGCCCCAGCATTTT
CASSYGLEPQHF
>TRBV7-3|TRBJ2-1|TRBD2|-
TGTGCCAGCAGCCCGCGGACTAGATCAAACAATGAGCAGTTCTTC
CASSPRTRSNNEQFF
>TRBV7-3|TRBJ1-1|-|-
TGTGCCAGCAGTAGACGGACGGGGACTGAAGCTTTCTTT
CASSRRTGTEAFF
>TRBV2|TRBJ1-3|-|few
TGTGCCAGCAGCTCCCGCACTCTTACCGGAAACACCATATATTTT
CASSSRTLTGNTIYF
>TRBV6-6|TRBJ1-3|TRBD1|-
TGTGCCAGCAGTCGACCGGGACAGGGCTCTGGAAACACCATATATTTT
CASSRPGQGSGNTIYF
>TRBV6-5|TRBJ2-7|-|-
TGTGCCAGCAAGCCCTACCTGGTAGACTACGAGCAGTACTTC
CASKPYLVDYEQYF
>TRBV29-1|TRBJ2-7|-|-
TGCAGCGTTCGAGGGGGCTCCTACGAGCAGTACTTC
CSVRGGSYEQYF
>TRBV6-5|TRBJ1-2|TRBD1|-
TGTGCCAGCAGCAAGGGACAGGGGTATGGCTACACCTTC
CASSKGQGYGYTF
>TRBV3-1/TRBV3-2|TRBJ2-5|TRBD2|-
TGTGCCAGTGCGGGGGTACCTGAGGGGGAGACCCAGTACTTC
CASAGVPEGETQYF
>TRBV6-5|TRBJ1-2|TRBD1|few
TGTGCCAGCAGCCCCGGGACAGGTCCTTATGGCTACACCTTC
CASSPGTGPYGYTF
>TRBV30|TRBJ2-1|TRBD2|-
TGTGCCTGGAGGATTAGTCTAGCGGGCTACAATGAGCAGTTCTTC
CAWRISLAGYNEQFF
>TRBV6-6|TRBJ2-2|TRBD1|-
TGTGCCAGCACCCGATCCGGGACAGGGGTTTCGGGCGGGGAGCTGTTTTTT
CASTRSGTGVSGGELFF
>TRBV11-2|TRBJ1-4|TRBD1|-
TGTGCCAGCAGCTCTAACAGGGGCCGACCTAATGAAAAACTGTTTTTT
CASSSNRGRPNEKLFF
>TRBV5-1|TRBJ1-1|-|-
TGCGCCAGCAGCCCGGGTTGGTCAGGACAGTTGAACACTGAAGCTTTCTTT
CASSPGWSGQLNTEAFF
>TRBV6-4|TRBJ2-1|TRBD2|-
TGTGCCAGCAGTGAGAACTTAGCGGGAGGCTACAATGAGCAGTTCTTC
CASSENLAGGYNEQFF
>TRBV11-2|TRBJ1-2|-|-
TGTGCCAGCAGCTTAGAGCCAGGTCGCTATGGCTACACCTTC
CASSLEPGRYGYTF
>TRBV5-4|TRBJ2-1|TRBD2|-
TGTGCCAGCAGCTTGGCCGCCGGGGGGACTGAGCAGTTCTTC
CASSLAAGGTEQFF